A single sample gave rise to the 19 T cell receptor beta chains below, sequenced in a study of shared clonotypes between healthy human individuals. Produced via immunoSEQ multiplex PCR; TCRdb's table is partial and in-frame only. The sample lists about 2 million clones, approximately 94% occurring once. Terminally differentiated effector memory CD45RA+ cells were left out of the naive CD8 fraction, which was CD45RO-negative and positively selected for CCR7. Material for sequencing was naive CD8+ T cells sorted from blood. The origin of the receptors is a young man in good health.

The chain joins TRBV18 to TRBJ1-4; 7 nucleotides match TRBD1. This CDR3 region has 16 residues. Looked up from germline, CDR1 is KGHSH and CDR2 is LQKENI. Trimming removed 3 bases from V and 8 bases from J; junction bases left unmatched: 12. In DNA, the CDR3 is TGTGCCAGCTCACCCCAGCCCGGACAGGTTGGCGAAAAACTGTTTTTT. Amino acids: CASSPQPGQVGEKLFF.

The rearrangement joins TRBV7-2 to TRBJ2-7, with 11 bases lining up with TRBD2. Germline CDR1 is SGHTA and CDR2 is FQGNSA. This CDR3 is 18 amino acids long. V gave up 1 base and J gave up 2 bases; unmatched junction bases: 10. In DNA form, the CDR3 reads TGTGCCAGCAGCTTAGAACTAGCGGGAGCATTAGTCACCTACGAGCAGTACTTC. Protein: CASSLELAGALVTYEQYF.

The chain couples TRBV7-2 to TRBJ1-6; D not certain. Germline V gene lookup returns CDR1 SGHTA and CDR2 FQGNSA. The V gene lost 1 base and the J gene lost 2 bases, with 12 bases spanning the gap. The CDR3 totals 17 residues. CDR3 DNA sequence: TGTGCCAGCAGCTTAGAGAGGGAGGGAACCTATAATTCACCCCTCCACTTT. It yields the protein CASSLEREGTYNSPLHF.

This sequence joins TRBV6-6 and TRBJ2-3; 7 positions agree with TRBD1. From germline, CDR1 is MNHNY and CDR2 SVGAGI (reference sequence). The CDR3 covers 16 residues. The trim removed 5 bases at V and 1 base at J, leaving 9 bases unmatched. For the CDR3, the DNA is TGTGCCAGCAGTGGGGGACAGACCGAAGGCACAGATACGCAGTATTTT. Translation gives CASSGGQTEGTDTQYF.

The V call is TRBV7-6, the J call TRBJ2-2, with D possibly matching TRBD1 (6 bases). CDR1 is SGHVS, CDR2 FNYEAQ, per germline. CDR3 length equals 14 residues. V gave up 8 bases and J gave up 6 bases, with 16 bases separating them. The CDR3 sequence is CASSVGDTSGELFF. The CDR3 DNA reads as TGTGCCAGCTCCGTCGGGGACACGTCCGGGGAGCTGTTTTTT. Full variable domain (outside the CDR3, taken from reference TRBV7-6 and TRBJ2-2): GAGVSQSPRYKVTKRGQDVALRCDPISGHVSLYWYRQALGQGPEFLTYFNYEAQQDKSGLPNDRFSAERPEGSISTLTIQRTEQRDSAMYRCASSVGDTSGELFFGEGSRLTVL.

This clone was observed a single time. J is TRBJ2-1 and V is TRBV6-1; 7 bases match TRBD1. The CDR3 runs 13 residues. The V and J ends lost 6 bases and 7 bases, in that order; junction bases with no gene match: 6. The germline gives CDR1 MNHNS, CDR2 SASEGT. CDR3 in amino acids: CASRPTGSNEQFF. The DNA of the CDR3 is TGTGCCAGCAGGCCGACAGGGTCTAATGAGCAGTTCTTC.

The gene calls are TRBV9 and TRBJ2-5; tentatively, D is TRBD2 (7 bases). V lost 7 bases, J lost 5 bases, and 21 bases lay in between. The length of the CDR3 is 15 residues. Per the germline V gene, CDR1 is SGDLS and CDR2 is YYNGEE. The CDR3 region is CASAMDRGAGETQYF. In DNA, the CDR3 is TGTGCCAGCGCAATGGACCGGGGGGCCGGGGAGACCCAGTACTTC.

V usage is TRBV15 and J usage is TRBJ1-5; no firm D call. CDR1 and CDR2 (germline): LNHNV, YYDKDF (reference sequence). The CDR3 covers 18 residues. The ends were cut back, 8 bases at V and 4 bases at J, with 27 bases in the middle. In DNA form, the CDR3 reads TGTGCCACCCAACACTCGGGTTTTGGGAGGATAGAAAATCAGCCCCAGCATTTT. This translates into CATQHSGFGRIENQPQHF. Filled out from reference TRBV15 and TRBJ1-5, the complete variable domain reads DAMVIQNPRYQVTQFGKPVTLSCSQTLNHNVMYWYQQKSSQAPKLLFHYYDKDFNNEADTPDNFQSRRPNTSFCFLDIRSPGLGDTAMYLCATQHSGFGRIENQPQHFGDGTRLSIL.

This chain uses TRBV5-4 with TRBJ2-7; D might be TRBD2 (7 bases). The CDR3 consists of 14 residues. In germline, CDR1 is SGHNT, CDR2 YYREEE (reference sequence). V gave up 0 bases and J gave up 5 bases, with 12 bases separating them. CDR3 nucleotide sequence: TGTGCCAGCAGCTTGGATCGGGGGGCAAACGAGCAGTACTTC. This gives the protein CASSLDRGANEQYF.

CDR3 amino acids: CASSEVGTEEPIYEQYF. The DNA for the CDR3 is TGTGCCAGCAGTGAAGTCGGGACAGAAGAACCTATCTACGAGCAGTACTTC. The chain links TRBV6-1 to TRBJ2-7, with 7 bases aligning to TRBD1. The germline CDR1 and CDR2 sequences are MNHNS and SASEGT. The CDR3 totals 17 residues. The junction had 12 bases not matched to a gene; V was cut back by 1 base and J by 3 bases.

In the case of this clone: In the same sample, other DNA sequences code for this CDR3. This chain uses TRBV5-1 with TRBJ2-7; 9 bases line up with TRBD1. Germline V gene data show CDR1 as SGHRS and CDR2 as YFSETQ. Trimming removed 4 bases from V and 2 bases from J; junction bases left unmatched: 4. The CDR3 spans 14 residues. The CDR3 loop reads CASSHGTGTYEQYF. As DNA, the CDR3 is TGCGCCAGCAGCCATGGGACAGGGACCTACGAGCAGTACTTC. The full variable domain, in which reference TRBV5-1 and TRBJ2-7 provide the parts outside the CDR3, is KAGVTQTPRYLIKTRGQQVTLSCSPISGHRSVSWYQQTPGQGLQFLFEYFSETQRNKGNFPGRFSGRQFSNSRSEMNVSTLELGDSALYLCASSHGTGTYEQYFGPGTRLTVT.

This chain uses TRBV7-9 with TRBJ1-3, with 7 bases that match TRBD1. Germline V gene data show CDR1 as SEHNR and CDR2 as FQNEAQ (reference sequence). The CDR3 is 16 amino acids. The junction had 7 bases not matched to a gene; V was cut back by 5 bases and J by 0 bases. CDR3 in amino acids: CASSKFGTVSGNTIYF. As DNA, the CDR3 is TGTGCCAGCAGCAAATTTGGGACAGTCTCTGGAAACACCATATATTTT. The whole variable domain, filled in from reference TRBV7-9 and TRBJ1-3, reads DTGVSQNPRHKITKRGQNVTFRCDPISEHNRLYWYRQTLGQGPEFLTYFQNEAQLEKSRLLSDRFSAERPKGSFSTLEIQRTEQGDSAMYLCASSKFGTVSGNTIYFGEGSWLTVV.

The chain combines TRBV28 with TRBJ1-1; 9 nucleotides agree with TRBD1. Per germline, CDR1 MDHEN and CDR2 SYDVKM. V was clipped by 3 bases and J by 12 bases; unmatched bases: 5. The CDR3 length is 12 residues. CDR3 region: CASSFGQGLTFF. The CDR3 nucleotides read TGTGCCAGCAGTTTTGGACAGGGGTTGACTTTCTTT.

J is TRBJ2-7 and V is TRBV4-3; TRBD2 matches 8 bases. CDR3 length equals 14 residues. CDR1 and CDR2 (germline): LGHNA, YSLEER. V gave up 1 base and J gave up 5 bases; unmatched junction bases: 4. In DNA, the CDR3 is TGCGCCAGCAGCCAAGTCGGGGGGGAGGACGAGCAGTACTTC. Residues: CASSQVGGEDEQYF.

J is TRBJ2-6 and V is TRBV4-2, with D perhaps TRBD2 (6 bases). The V gene lost 1 base and the J gene lost 2 bases, with 18 bases spanning the gap. The germline V gene encodes CDR1 LGHNA and CDR2 YNFKEQ. The CDR3 spans 19 residues. The CDR3 region has the DNA TGTGCCAGCAGCCAAGCCCTAGGGGCGGAGGGTGCTGGGGCCAACGTCCTGACTTTC. It specifies CASSQALGAEGAGANVLTF.

The chain combines TRBV11-2 with TRBJ2-5; D might be TRBD1 or TRBD2, each matching 6 bases. Between the trimmed V and J ends, which lost 2 bases and 5 bases, there was a span of 15 bases. The CDR3 is made up of 15 amino acids. Germline CDR1 and CDR2: SGHAT and FQNNGV. In DNA, the CDR3 is TGTGCCAGCAGCTTATTATGGGGGGCTGATGAGACCCAGTACTTC. Amino acid sequence: CASSLLWGADETQYF.

About this clone itself: Other DNA sequences in this specimen translate into the identical CDR3. The chain links TRBV7-8 to TRBJ2-7; D call uncertain. Germline CDR1 SGHVS, CDR2 FQNEAQ. CDR3 size: 11 residues. Between the trimmed V and J ends, which lost 4 bases and 6 bases, there was a span of 7 bases. The chain's CDR3 is CASSSGSEQYF. The CDR3 DNA reads as TGTGCCAGCAGCTCTGGATCCGAGCAGTACTTC.

This chain connects TRBV15 to TRBJ2-2; D is possibly TRBD2 (6 bases). Deletions cut 4 bases from V and 6 bases from J, with 9 bases between. Germline-derived CDR1 and CDR2 are LNHNV and YYDKDF (reference sequence). The CDR3 is made up of 13 amino acids. CDR3 bases: TGTGCCACCAGCATAACTAGCTCCGGGGAGCTGTTTTTT. It codes for CATSITSSGELFF.

The chain joins TRBV30 to TRBJ1-1; D remains unclear. CDR3 length: 15 residues. CDR1 is GTSNPN and CDR2 is SVGIG in the germline V gene (reference sequence). V lost 1 base and J 5 bases, leaving 17 bases between the germline ends. The CDR3 nucleotides are TGTGCCTGGAGTGGCCCGATACTCCGAGGGACTGAAGCTTTCTTT. Protein: CAWSGPILRGTEAFF.